These 24 T cell receptor beta chains came from one sample sequenced in a study of a mutant IDH1 vaccine in newly diagnosed glioma. Time point specified: baseline, week 1 (first vaccination visit). The treatment: pre-vaccination baseline after standard-of-care therapy. The repertoire was sequenced with immunoSEQ multiplex PCR; TCRdb's copy has only in-frame clones and lacks some. The table lists around 15,000 clones, 85% to 90% of them singletons, with approximately 9% in the top ten. This sample comprised PBMCs, obtained from a glioma patient treated with radiotherapy, temozolomide or both. Receptor source: a woman in her thirties or forties with glioma. Some clones in this sample may be carry-over from other donors' samples.

V is TRBV5-4 and J is TRBJ2-3; TRBD2 aligns across 7 bases. Trimming at V came to 3 bases and at J to 3 bases, leaving 10 bases not matched to a gene. CDR3 length: 16 amino acids. In germline, CDR1 is SGHNT, CDR2 YYREEE (reference sequence). The chain's CDR3 is CASSYLTSLSTDTQYF. The CDR3 coding sequence is TGTGCCAGCAGCTACCTGACTAGCCTTAGTACAGATACGCAGTATTTT.

The chain couples TRBV30 to TRBJ2-7; D unresolved. The V gene's germline CDR1 is GTSNPN and CDR2 SVGIG (reference sequence). The CDR3 has 13 residues. The V gene lost 0 bases and the J gene lost 0 bases, with 6 bases spanning the gap. DNA for the CDR3: TGTGCCTGGAGTGTCTCTAGCTCCTACGAGCAGTACTTC. Encoded protein: CAWSVSSSYEQYF.

The rearrangement joins TRBV6-4 to TRBJ2-1, with 10 bases aligning to TRBD2. This CDR3 region has 14 residues. Germline V gives CDR1 MRHNA, CDR2 SNTAGT. After removal of 6 bases from V and 9 bases from J, the junction contained 8 bases not matched to a gene. CDR3 sequence (DNA): TGTGCCAGCAGCCTAGCGGGGGATTCTGGTGAGCAGTTCTTC. Translating gives CASSLAGDSGEQFF.

The rearrangement links TRBV10-3 to TRBJ2-7; 7 bases line up with TRBD2. In germline, CDR1 is ENHRY, CDR2 SYGVKD. The CDR3 runs 13 residues. V shed 2 bases and J 3 bases; nucleotides not matched to a gene: 1. CDR3 sequence (DNA): TGTGCCATCAGTGAGGGGACTAACTACGAGCAGTACTTC. Protein: CAISEGTNYEQYF.

This rearrangement joins TRBV7-9 to TRBJ1-1, with D unresolved. With 5 bases removed from V and 5 bases from J, the gap between germline ends came to 18 bases. Germline-derived CDR1 and CDR2 are SEHNR and FQNEAQ (reference sequence). The CDR3 is 15 amino acids. The CDR3 DNA follows: TGTGCCAGCAGCGCCCCGACTCACTTGGGGACTGAAGCTTTCTTT. The encoded protein is CASSAPTHLGTEAFF.

The chain has TRBV4-1 and TRBJ1-2; D not resolved. This CDR3 region has 16 residues. From germline, CDR1 is MGHRA and CDR2 YSYEKL. V gave up 5 bases and J gave up 4 bases, with 20 bases separating them. The CDR3 DNA is TGCGCCAGCAGCTATCTCGCAGGAAATCAGTCCTATGGCTACACCTTC. It specifies CASSYLAGNQSYGYTF.

The chain has TRBV7-9 and TRBJ1-6; D is unresolved. This CDR3 is built from 14 residues. Trimming left V 3 bases short and J 9 bases short, with 12 bases between. Germline CDR1 SEHNR, CDR2 FQNEAQ (reference sequence). The CDR3 nucleotides are TGTGCCAGCAGCTTGGGAACCGAGGGTTCACCCCTCCACTTT. Translating gives CASSLGTEGSPLHF. The full variable domain, its missing parts supplied by reference TRBV7-9 and TRBJ1-6, is DTGVSQNPRHKITKRGQNVTFRCDPISEHNRLYWYRQTLGQGPEFLTYFQNEAQLEKSRLLSDRFSAERPKGSFSTLEIQRTEQGDSAMYLCASSLGTEGSPLHFGNGTRLTVT.

This chain connects TRBV2 to TRBJ1-1; 7 bases map to TRBD1. V shed 8 bases, J shed 4 bases, and the junction held 7 bases outside the gene matches. The CDR3 sequence is 13 residues long. The germline V gene has CDR1 SNHLY and CDR2 FYNNEI. This CDR3 is CASDHRGGTEAFF. CDR3 coding DNA: TGTGCCAGCGATCACAGGGGCGGCACTGAAGCTTTCTTT.

V usage is TRBV5-1 and J usage is TRBJ2-7, with TRBD1 as a possible D gene (6 bases). V was trimmed by 5 bases and J by 2 bases, leaving 11 bases between them. The CDR3 runs to 13 residues. Germline V gene lookup returns CDR1 SGHRS and CDR2 YFSETQ. The CDR3 coding sequence is TGCGCCAGCAGAGGGGGTTACGCCTACGAGCAGTACTTC. Its protein product is CASRGGYAYEQYF.

The V gene is TRBV7-2, the J gene TRBJ2-1; D is uncertain. CDR3 length: 13 amino acids. Trimming left V 4 bases short and J 7 bases short, with 11 bases between. The germline V gene encodes CDR1 SGHTA and CDR2 FQGNSA. DNA of the CDR3: TGTGCCAGCAGCTCCCACCCCGTGAATGAGCAGTTCTTC. Translation gives CASSSHPVNEQFF.

The rearrangement joins TRBV19 to TRBJ1-6; the D is unclear. Germline CDR1 and CDR2: LNHDA and SQIVND (reference sequence). V was cut by 5 bases and J by 0 bases, with 14 bases left in between. The CDR3 spans 17 residues. The CDR3 nucleotides are TGTGCCAGTAGTGTACGACCTCAGAGCTCCTATAATTCACCCCTCCACTTT. Translation gives CASSVRPQSSYNSPLHF.

This sequence joins TRBV7-2 and TRBJ2-2, with D possibly matching TRBD1 (6 bases). CDR1 is SGHTA, CDR2 FQGNSA, per germline. The CDR3 is 16 residues long. V lost 5 bases, J lost 3 bases, and 16 bases lay in between. CDR3 bases: TGTGCCAGCAGCACACCGACAGGACGTTACACCGGGGAGCTGTTTTTT. Its protein product is CASSTPTGRYTGELFF.

The genes are TRBV9 and TRBJ2-6; D not certain. The germline V and J ends were trimmed by 3 bases and 3 bases, with 10 bases remaining between them. The CDR3 is made up of 15 amino acids. CDR1 is SGDLS, CDR2 YYNGEE, per germline. CDR3 in amino acids: CASSAGRFGANVLTF. The CDR3, as DNA: TGTGCCAGCAGCGCCGGACGATTTGGGGCCAACGTCCTGACTTTC.

The chain is built from TRBV29-1 and TRBJ2-1, with a tentative D call TRBD1 (7 bases). This CDR3 contains 12 residues. Trimming removed 8 bases at V and 10 bases at J, with 18 bases between. Germline CDR1 reads SQVTM; CDR2 reads ANQGSEA. CDR3 sequence reads: CSSWDSRGEQFF. CDR3 bases: TGCAGCAGCTGGGACAGCCGGGGGGAGCAGTTCTTC.

J is TRBJ2-5 and V is TRBV27; maybe TRBD1 (5 bases). With 5 bases removed from V and 7 bases from J, the gap between germline ends came to 11 bases. The germline gives CDR1 MNHEY, CDR2 SMNVEV (reference sequence). This CDR3 is 12 amino acids long. In nucleotides, the CDR3 is TGTGCCAGCAGTGGACCAAGGGGGACCCAGTACTTC. Translating gives CASSGPRGTQYF.

The chain recombines TRBV5-1 with TRBJ1-2; D call uncertain. V was cut by 4 bases and J by 3 bases, with 10 bases left in between. The CDR3 totals 13 residues. Germline V CDR1 and CDR2: SGHRS, YFSETQ. The CDR3 nucleotides are TGCGCCAGCAGCACGGACGGTTACTATGGCTACACCTTC. Translated, it gives CASSTDGYYGYTF.

The CDR3 nucleotides are TGTGCCAGCAGCTTAGTGGGAGGTGGCTACACCTTC. Its protein product is CASSLVGGGYTF. The chain combines TRBV11-2 with TRBJ1-2; D not certain. The CDR3 loop spans 12 amino acids. Trimming removed 1 base from V and 7 bases from J, with 7 bases in between. Germline V lookup: CDR1 SGHAT, CDR2 FQNNGV.

V usage is TRBV30 and J usage is TRBJ1-1; D ambiguous. Trimming shortened V by 0 bases and J by 6 bases, and 14 bases separated the two germline ends. This CDR3 comprises 14 residues. CDR1 is GTSNPN and CDR2 is SVGIG in the germline V gene (reference sequence). The CDR3 region has the DNA TGTGCCTGGAGTGTAGGGTCCCTAAATGCTGAAGCTTTCTTT. This codes for CAWSVGSLNAEAFF. Combining the CDR3 with reference TRBV30 and TRBJ1-1 gives the whole variable domain SQTIHQWPATLVQPVGSPLSLECTVEGTSNPNLYWYRQAAGRGLQLLFYSVGIGQISSEVPQNLSASRPQDRQFILSSKKLLLSDSGFYLCAWSVGSLNAEAFFGQGTRLTVV.

The chain uses TRBV5-4 and TRBJ2-5, with D perhaps matching TRBD1 (6 bases). The V end lost 4 bases, the J end lost 5 bases, and 15 bases lay between the germline ends. This CDR3 is built from 14 residues. From germline, CDR1 is SGHNT and CDR2 YYREEE (reference sequence). The CDR3 here is CASSGEPTGETQYF. CDR3 DNA sequence: TGTGCCAGCAGCGGGGAGCCAACAGGGGAGACCCAGTACTTC.

This chain joins TRBV6-1 and TRBJ1-6; TRBD1 agrees at 9 bases. The germline V gene encodes CDR1 MNHNS and CDR2 SASEGT. CDR3 size: 15 residues. V shed 6 bases and J 2 bases; nucleotides not matched to a gene: 2. The CDR3 bases are TGTGCCAGCAGGGGACAGGGCCCCTATAATTCACCCCTCCACTTT. Its protein product is CASRGQGPYNSPLHF.

The gene calls are TRBV7-2 and TRBJ1-1; 10 positions agree with TRBD1. V lost 6 bases, J lost 4 bases, and 8 bases stayed unmatched. The CDR3 runs to 15 residues. Germline V gene data show CDR1 as SGHTA and CDR2 as FQGNSA. This CDR3 is CASSEAGTGVTEAFF. CDR3 sequence (DNA): TGTGCCAGCAGTGAAGCCGGGACAGGGGTCACTGAAGCTTTCTTT.

V gene TRBV6-6 combines with J gene TRBJ2-7; 8 nucleotides agree with TRBD2. The CDR3 runs 15 residues. V lost 6 bases and J lost 4; bases outside the gene matches: 11. Looked up from germline, CDR1 is MNHNY and CDR2 is SVGAGI (reference sequence). CDR3 in DNA: TGTGCCAGCAGCCGACGGGATAGCGGGGCTTACGAGCAGTACTTC. It encodes CASSRRDSGAYEQYF.

V and J are TRBV27 and TRBJ2-7; D might be TRBD1 or TRBD2, each matching 5 bases. V lost 6 bases, J lost 0 bases, and 12 bases lay in between. Looked up from germline, CDR1 is MNHEY and CDR2 is SMNVEV (reference sequence). The CDR3 totals 14 residues. The DNA of the CDR3 is TGTGCCAGCAGCCCGGGACGGAGCTCCTACGAGCAGTACTTC. Protein product: CASSPGRSSYEQYF.

This chain links TRBV5-5 with TRBJ1-6; weak D call: TRBD1 (5 bases). Deletions cut 0 bases from V and 0 bases from J, with 16 bases between. Germline-derived CDR1 and CDR2 are SGHKS and YYEKEE (reference sequence). This CDR3 has 19 amino acids. CDR3 region: CASSLGGPGPSSYNSPLHF. The CDR3 nucleotides read TGTGCCAGCAGCTTGGGGGGTCCGGGGCCGAGCTCCTATAATTCACCCCTCCACTTT. Together with reference TRBV5-5 and TRBJ1-6, the CDR3 gives the full variable domain: DAGVTQSPTHLIKTRGQQVTLRCSPISGHKSVSWYQQVLGQGPQFIFQYYEKEERGRGNFPDRFSARQFPNYSSELNVNALLLGDSALYLCASSLGGPGPSSYNSPLHFGNGTRLTVT.